This T cell receptor (beta chain) emerged from a study of vaccination and CD4 T cells after COVID-19. Study-level information: Median time from second vaccine dose to sampling was about 77 days (14 to 241). Overlapping spike peptides of SARS-CoV-2, HCoV-NL63, HCoV-OC43 and HCoV-229E stimulated the cells. The control cultures got either a CEFX pool, an HIV-1 Nef pool, or no peptide at all.

The assay that was used to sequence DNA from cultured CD4+ T cells was the Oncomine TCR Beta short-read assay. Each CDR3 protein gets one entry after TCRdb re-called the PCR reads with MiXCR. The table includes around 23,000 distinct CDR3 sequences, roughly 44% detected once. Comment on this clonotype: Its target is not known.

As to time point: late sampling 161 to 241 days after vaccination in three convalescent patients. As to treatment: roughly 10-day PBMC culture with coronavirus spike peptide pools or control peptides (ViraFEST assay). The starting material was CD4+ T cells from blood, cultured in vitro, obtained about 7 months after SARS-CoV-2 vaccination. The receptor was derived from a human donor who had recovered from COVID-19.

The CDR3 DNA sequence: TGTGCCAGCAGTTTCACAGGGGAGGCGGACACCGGGGAGCTGTTTTTT. Translated, it gives CASSFTGEADTGELFF. V is TRBV27 and J is TRBJ2-2; tentatively, D is TRBD1 (7 bases). The germline V gene encodes CDR1 MNHEY and CDR2 SMNVEV (reference sequence). This CDR3 has 16 amino acids. Trimming removed 3 bases at V and 3 bases at J, with 14 bases between.